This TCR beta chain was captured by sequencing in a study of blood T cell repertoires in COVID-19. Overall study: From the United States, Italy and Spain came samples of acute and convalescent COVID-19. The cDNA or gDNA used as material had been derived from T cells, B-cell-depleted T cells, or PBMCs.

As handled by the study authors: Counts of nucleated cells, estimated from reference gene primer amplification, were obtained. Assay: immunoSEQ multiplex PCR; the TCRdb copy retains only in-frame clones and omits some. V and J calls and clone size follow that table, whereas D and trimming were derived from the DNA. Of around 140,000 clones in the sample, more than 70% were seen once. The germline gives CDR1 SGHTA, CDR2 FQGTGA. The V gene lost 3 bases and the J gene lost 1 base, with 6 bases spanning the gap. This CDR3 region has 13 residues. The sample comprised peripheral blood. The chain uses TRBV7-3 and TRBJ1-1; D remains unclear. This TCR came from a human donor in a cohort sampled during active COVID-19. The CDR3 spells CASSFSQNTEAFF. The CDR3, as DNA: TGTGCCAGCAGCTTTTCCCAGAACACTGAAGCTTTCTTT.